The 24 T cell receptor beta chains reported below all come from one sample, sequenced in a study of blood T cell repertoires in COVID-19 (TCRdb year 2020). The protocol used for the library was the immunoSEQ multiplex PCR assay. Entries here come from immuneACCESS through TCRdb and include only in-frame sequences with V and J called. Some clones fail to appear in such tables; in the studies checked, an unresolved V gene covers under half of the shortfall, and the cause of the remainder is unknown. This sample comprises 95,000 to 100,000 clones, roughly nine tenths of them detected only once. The ten biggest clones cover around a sixth of the sample. Sequencing was carried out using peripheral blood. All receptors derive from a man aged 45 to 65 with acute or convalescent COVID-19.

V is TRBV28 and J is TRBJ1-1, with TRBD1 matching over 9 bases. The ends lost 2 bases at V and 1 base at J; junction bases unmatched: 2. The CDR3 contains 15 residues. Germline CDR1 and CDR2: MDHEN and SYDVKM. This chain's CDR3 is CASSLLTGGNTEAFF. The CDR3 DNA reads TGTGCCAGCAGTTTACTGACAGGGGGGAACACTGAAGCTTTCTTT.

V gene TRBV18 combines with J gene TRBJ1-6; 8 bases fit TRBD1. This CDR3 has 14 residues. V was clipped by 3 bases and J by 6 bases; unmatched bases: 1. Germline loops: CDR1 KGHSH, CDR2 LQKENI. The DNA of the CDR3 is TGTGCCAGCTCACCGGGACAGGTTAATTCACCCCTCCACTTT. It is translated as CASSPGQVNSPLHF.

V and J are TRBV16 and TRBJ1-1; the D is unclear. The CDR3 totals 14 residues. The germline V gene has CDR1 KGHSY and CDR2 FQNENV. V was clipped by 4 bases and J by 1 base, with 10 bases between them. This CDR3 reads CASSRRVGNTEAFF. CDR3 nucleotides: TGTGCCAGCAGCCGTCGAGTTGGGAACACTGAAGCTTTCTTT.

CDR3 sequence reads: CASSEWDRGGDEQYF. Here the CDR3 DNA reads TGTGCCAGCAGTGAATGGGACAGGGGCGGCGACGAGCAGTACTTC. The chain uses TRBV6-1 and TRBJ2-7, with 10 bases matching TRBD1. Germline V gene sequence: CDR1 MNHNS, CDR2 SASEGT. The CDR3 loop spans 15 amino acids. With 2 bases clipped from V and 5 bases from J, the junction kept 6 bases outside the gene matches.

The chain has TRBV14 and TRBJ1-1; the match to TRBD1 covers 7 bases. J gave up 5 bases and V 2 bases, and 8 bases lay outside the gene matches. The CDR3 totals 15 residues. Per germline, CDR1 SGHDN and CDR2 FVKESK. The chain's CDR3 is CASSQFAGGRTEAFF. For the CDR3, the DNA is TGTGCCAGCAGCCAATTTGCAGGGGGGAGGACTGAAGCTTTCTTT. Based on the CDR3 plus reference TRBV14 and TRBJ1-1, the full variable domain is EAGVTQFPSHSVIEKGQTVTLRCDPISGHDNLYWYRRVMGKEIKFLLHFVKESKQDESGMPNNRFLAERTGGTYSTLKVQPAELEDSGVYFCASSQFAGGRTEAFFGQGTRLTVV.

This clone has more than one count but fewer than ten. V is TRBV7-2 and J is TRBJ1-2; D is possibly TRBD1 (6 bases). Trimming left V 6 bases short and J 7 bases short, with 15 bases between. The germline CDR1 and CDR2 sequences are SGHTA and FQGNSA. This CDR3 is 13 amino acids long. As DNA, the CDR3 is TGTGCCAGCAGTGACGGGGGGCGTCGTGGCTACACCTTC. As protein: CASSDGGRRGYTF.

The table lists this clone with a count of one. This chain's CDR3 is CASSVQGDSNQPQHF. In nucleotides, the CDR3 is TGTGCCAGTAGTGTACAGGGGGATAGCAATCAGCCCCAGCATTTT. This sequence joins TRBV19 and TRBJ1-5, with 8 bases aligning to TRBD1. The CDR3 runs 15 residues. After removal of 5 bases from V and 0 bases from J, the junction contained 3 bases not matched to a gene. CDR1 is LNHDA and CDR2 is SQIVND in the germline V gene (reference sequence).

This clone was seen once. The chain carries TRBV7-3 and TRBJ2-7, with D uncertain. The CDR3 consists of 13 residues. CDR1 is SGHTA, CDR2 FQGTGA, per germline. V shed 0 bases and J shed 5 bases, with 8 bases lying between them. The CDR3 sequence is CASSLTMGHEQYF. Here the CDR3 DNA reads TGTGCCAGCAGCTTAACCATGGGCCACGAGCAGTACTTC.

V usage is TRBV28 and J usage is TRBJ1-1; D call uncertain. V gave up 8 bases and J gave up 3 bases, with 16 bases separating them. CDR1 and CDR2 (germline): MDHEN, SYDVKM. This CDR3 contains 14 residues. CDR3 in amino acids: CASAPNGRDTEAFF. The DNA for the CDR3 is TGTGCCAGCGCACCCAATGGGAGGGACACTGAAGCTTTCTTT. Based on the CDR3 plus reference TRBV28 and TRBJ1-1, the full variable domain is DVKVTQSSRYLVKRTGEKVFLECVQDMDHENMFWYRQDPGLGLRLIYFSYDVKMKEKGDIPEGYSVSREKKERFSLILESASTNQTSMYLCASAPNGRDTEAFFGQGTRLTVV.

This clone was counted a single time. The rearrangement joins TRBV7-8 to TRBJ1-4; D gene uncertain. This CDR3 is built from 15 residues. The germline V and J ends were trimmed by 1 base and 0 bases, with 6 bases remaining between them. Germline V CDR1 and CDR2: SGHVS, FQNEAQ. The CDR3 DNA is TGTGCCAGCAGCTTAGGAGACTCAACTAATGAAAAACTGTTTTTT. It translates to CASSLGDSTNEKLFF.

This chain connects TRBV2 to TRBJ2-1, with D possibly being TRBD1 (5 bases). The V and J ends lost 6 bases and 4 bases respectively, with 13 bases between them. The germline CDR1 and CDR2 sequences are SNHLY and FYNNEI. The CDR3 consists of 14 residues. CDR3 nucleotides: TGTGCCAGCAGCGCCACGACAGCATACAATGAGCAGTTCTTC. This sequence encodes CASSATTAYNEQFF.

This clone was seen only once. The chain joins TRBV6-2 or TRBV6-3 to TRBJ1-5; possibly TRBD1 for D (6 bases). This CDR3 is built from 13 residues. V was clipped by 2 bases and J by 7 bases, with 9 bases between them. Germline-derived CDR1 and CDR2 are MNHEY and SVGEGT. The CDR3 loop is CASSYRDRQPQHF. The CDR3 nucleotides are TGTGCCAGCAGTTACAGAGACAGGCAGCCCCAGCATTTT.

The gene calls are TRBV9 and TRBJ2-1, with 13 bases identical to TRBD2. V lost 4 bases, J lost 9 bases, and 4 bases stayed unmatched. Germline CDR1 and CDR2: SGDLS and YYNGEE. This CDR3 region has 14 residues. Written as DNA, the CDR3 is TGTGCCAGCAGCCCCGGGACTAGCGGGGCTGAGCAGTTCTTC. As protein: CASSPGTSGAEQFF.

This clone was observed a single time. The V call is TRBV28, the J call TRBJ2-1, with 10 bases matching TRBD2. Germline CDR1 is MDHEN and CDR2 is SYDVKM. This CDR3 has 15 residues. Trimming cost V 6 bases and J 5 bases; bases outside gene matches: 7. In DNA form, the CDR3 reads TGTGCCAGCAGCCTGAGCGGGGGGGGACACAATGAGCAGTTCTTC. Translating gives CASSLSGGGHNEQFF.

The V gene is TRBV6-5, the J gene TRBJ1-1, with D perhaps TRBD1 (6 bases). Germline V gene lookup returns CDR1 MNHEY and CDR2 SVGAGI. There are 14 residues in the CDR3. Trimming left V 6 bases short and J 6 bases short, with 17 bases between. The chain's CDR3 is CASSGTFMPSEAFF. CDR3 bases: TGTGCCAGCAGCGGGACATTTATGCCTTCTGAAGCTTTCTTT.

V and J are TRBV6-5 and TRBJ1-1; D not resolved. The CDR3 length is 15 residues. V was clipped by 8 bases and J by 6 bases, with 22 bases between them. Germline V gene sequence: CDR1 MNHEY, CDR2 SVGAGI. DNA of the CDR3: TGTGCCAGCTATTCCTGGCTGGCAGGTTCTTCTGAAGCTTTCTTT. This gives the protein CASYSWLAGSSEAFF.

The chain employs TRBV5-1 and TRBJ1-3; no reliable D call. V was clipped by 0 bases and J by 0 bases, with 13 bases between them. Germline lookup yields CDR1 SGHRS and CDR2 YFSETQ. There are 17 residues in the CDR3. The CDR3 DNA follows: TGCGCCAGCAGCTTGGTGGGTCTGGACTTCTCTGGAAACACCATATATTTT. This sequence encodes CASSLVGLDFSGNTIYF.

Only a few counts were recorded for this clone. The V gene is TRBV7-9, the J gene TRBJ1-2; a possible D gene is TRBD1 (5 bases). Trimming left V 1 base short and J 10 bases short, with 7 bases between. CDR3 length equals 11 residues. Germline lookup yields CDR1 SEHNR and CDR2 FQNEAQ (reference sequence). CDR3 sequence reads: CASSLGGTYTF. The CDR3 DNA follows: TGTGCCAGCAGCTTAGGCGGGACCTACACCTTC.

V and J are TRBV24-1 and TRBJ2-1, with TRBD1 matching 9 bases. The CDR3 runs to 15 residues. Germline V gives CDR1 KGHDR, CDR2 SFDVKD. The V gene end was trimmed by 3 bases and the J gene end by 8 bases; junction bases not matched to a gene: 7. The CDR3 nucleotides are TGTGCCACCAGTGATGCAAGACAGGGGGGCTATGAGCAGTTCTTC. It translates to CATSDARQGGYEQFF.

The rearrangement links TRBV19 to TRBJ1-1; D perhaps matches TRBD1 (5 bases). The germline gives CDR1 LNHDA, CDR2 SQIVND (reference sequence). There are 14 residues in the CDR3. V shed 7 bases and J shed 1 base, with 13 bases lying between them. The CDR3 DNA is TGTGCCAGTACCGATCAGGGCTGGAACACTGAAGCTTTCTTT. Translated: CASTDQGWNTEAFF.

In nucleotides, the CDR3 is TGTGCCAGCAGCTTGCCGGGACAGTCCTACGAGCAGTACTTC. As protein: CASSLPGQSYEQYF. This chain links TRBV11-3 with TRBJ2-7; the match to TRBD1 covers 7 bases. Unmatched junction bases numbered 3, after V lost 3 bases and J lost 1 base. Germline V lookup: CDR1 SGHNT, CDR2 YENEEA. This CDR3 contains 14 residues.

The DNA for the CDR3 is TGTGCCAGCAGCTTCCCGGGACAGGGGGCCCATGAGCAGTTCTTC. Its translation: CASSFPGQGAHEQFF. V gene TRBV7-9 combines with J gene TRBJ2-1; 12 positions match TRBD1. With V trimmed by 3 bases and J by 8 bases, 5 bases remained unmatched. The CDR3 has 15 residues. CDR1 is SEHNR, CDR2 FQNEAQ, per germline (reference sequence).

J is TRBJ2-2 and V is TRBV9; 12 nucleotides match TRBD1. Germline CDR1 reads SGDLS; CDR2 reads YYNGEE. The CDR3 has 15 amino acids. V dropped 3 bases and J dropped 7; count of bases not matched to a gene: 4. CDR3 residues: CASSAGTGGFGELFF. The CDR3, as DNA: TGTGCCAGCAGCGCCGGGACAGGGGGCTTCGGGGAGCTGTTTTTT.

In this sample, this clone turned up once. The rearrangement joins TRBV9 to TRBJ2-3; possibly TRBD1 for D (5 bases). The ends were cut back, 3 bases at V and 6 bases at J, with 11 bases in the middle. The germline gives CDR1 SGDLS, CDR2 YYNGEE. The CDR3 covers 13 residues. The DNA for the CDR3 is TGTGCCAGCAGCGGACAGAGGTACGATACGCAGTATTTT. Translating gives CASSGQRYDTQYF.